The TCR beta chain described here comes from a study of graft-versus-host responses after intestinal transplantation. Repertoires were generated with immunoSEQ multiplex PCR, while TCRdb's copy carries only in-frame clones and drops some. The sample lists about 51,000 clones, 89% occurring once. The germline CDR1 and CDR2 sequences are SGHDT and YYEEEE. The V gene end was trimmed by 1 base and the J gene end by 4 bases; junction bases not matched to a gene: 3. This CDR3 spans 14 amino acids. This clone was seen a few times. Its specificity is not known. V is TRBV5-6 and J is TRBJ1-1; 8 bases map to TRBD1. The sample in question was unstimulated CD4+ T cells sorted from spleen or lymph node cells, obtained before transplant. This receptor was taken from a human donor who was the organ donor for an intestinal transplant. Written as DNA, the CDR3 is TGTGCCAGCAGCTTGCTGCAGGGGGCCACTGAAGCTTTCTTT. It translates to CASSLLQGATEAFF.